This entry lists 9 T cell receptor beta chains sequenced from one sample in a study of T cells in Graves' hyperthyroidism and ophthalmopathy. Amplified TCR beta CDR3 regions came from RNA transcripts. The primer set for the first-round RT-PCR of the TCR CDR3 was HTBI. One entry per CDR3 protein results from TCRdb running MiXCR on the multiplex PCR reads. The table lists roughly 840,000 distinct CDR3 sequences, about two fifths of them singletons, with 7.5% to 9.5% in the top ten. Source material: blood. These receptors were taken from a man between 18 and 35 years old with Graves' hyperthyroidism.

Remarks on this clonotype: A read error may be the cause here, since a much bigger clone is one base away. This chain links TRBV20-1 with TRBJ1-1; a weak D match, TRBD1 (5 bases). This CDR3 has 13 amino acids. V dropped 6 bases and J dropped 3 bases, with 14 bases sitting between them. Germline V gene lookup returns CDR1 DFQATT and CDR2 SNEGSKA (reference sequence). Here the CDR3 DNA reads TGCAGTGCAGGAGATGGGGGAGACACTGAAGCTTTCTTT. Amino acid sequence: CSAGDGGDTEAFF.

This clonotype was counted only a few times. The chain combines TRBV7-2 with TRBJ2-2, with D unresolved. The V gene's germline CDR1 is SGHTA and CDR2 FQGNSA. The CDR3 is 13 residues long. The ends were cut back, 5 bases at V and 5 bases at J, with 9 bases in the middle. The CDR3 DNA reads as TGTGCCAGCAGCACCTCCTTTACCGGGGAGCTGTTTTTT. Translated: CASSTSFTGELFF. Full variable domain (remainder filled in from reference TRBV7-2 and TRBJ2-2): GAGVSQSPSNKVTEKGKDVELRCDPISGHTALYWYRQSLGQGLEFLIYFQGNSAPDKSGLPSDRFSAERTGGSVSTLTIQRTQQEDSAVYLCASSTSFTGELFFGEGSRLTVL.

This clonotype came up a few times. The V gene is TRBV5-1, the J gene TRBJ1-2; no reliable D call. This CDR3 is 14 amino acids long. Germline V gene data show CDR1 as SGHRS and CDR2 as YFSETQ. V lost 0 bases and J lost 4, with 10 bases in between. The CDR3 region has the DNA TGCGCCAGCAGCTTGGTGGGTGCGGGCTATGGCTACACCTTC. Its translation: CASSLVGAGYGYTF.

Turning to this clonotype: The CDR3 does not close with the conserved phenylalanine or tryptophan, likely indicating a read error. The DNA is left out, because the CDR3 cannot be placed on it with certainty; the CDR3 is given as TCRdb lists it. This chain connects TRBV10-2 to TRBJ1-1; the D segment call TRBD1 is taken from the table without a DNA check. Per the germline V gene, CDR1 is WSHSY and CDR2 is SAAADI. The CDR3 sequence runs 9 residues, both termini included. CDR3 loop: CASSPEAPY.

The chain is built from TRBV7-2 and TRBJ2-5; D perhaps matches TRBD2 (7 bases). The CDR3 runs to 16 residues. The V end lost 3 bases, the J end lost 7 bases, and 21 bases lay between the germline ends. CDR1 is SGHTA and CDR2 is FQGNSA in the germline V gene. This CDR3 is CASSLVGLGRGGTQYF. Here the CDR3 DNA reads TGTGCCAGCAGCTTGGTGGGACTGGGTAGGGGGGGGACCCAGTACTTC. Full variable domain (missing parts from reference TRBV7-2 and TRBJ2-5): GAGVSQSPSNKVTEKGKDVELRCDPISGHTALYWYRQSLGQGLEFLIYFQGNSAPDKSGLPSDRFSAERTGGSVSTLTIQRTQQEDSAVYLCASSLVGLGRGGTQYFGPGTRLLVL.

V usage is TRBV4-1 and J usage is TRBJ2-5; D ambiguous. V was cut by 3 bases and J by 3 bases, with 11 bases left in between. The CDR3 runs 14 residues. CDR1 and CDR2 (germline): MGHRA, YSYEKL. CDR3 bases: TGCGCCAGCAGCCAGGGTCCTGAGGAAGAGACCCAGTACTTC. It codes for CASSQGPEEETQYF.

The chain couples TRBV5-4 to TRBJ1-4; 7 bases fit TRBD1. The CDR3 is 15 amino acids. CDR1 is SGHNT and CDR2 is YYREEE in the germline V gene (reference sequence). With 0 bases clipped from V and 8 bases from J, the junction kept 7 bases outside the gene matches. In nucleotides, the CDR3 is TGTGCCAGCAGCTTGGGACAGGGAATAGGCGAAAAACTGTTTTTT. Its protein product is CASSLGQGIGEKLFF.

This clonotype came up many times. The chain links TRBV7-9 to TRBJ1-4; D not certain. The ends were cut back, 4 bases at V and 7 bases at J, with 16 bases in the middle. The germline CDR1 and CDR2 sequences are SEHNR and FQNEAQ (reference sequence). The CDR3 is 15 amino acids. The CDR3 DNA sequence: TGTGCCAGCAGCTCCAAAGGGTACACGCCTGAAAAACTGTTTTTT. It codes for CASSSKGYTPEKLFF.

This clonotype was recorded at least ten times. This rearrangement joins TRBV10-3 to TRBJ2-5; TRBD2 might be the D (5 bases). The V and J ends lost 0 bases and 5 bases respectively, with 16 bases between them. CDR1 ENHRY and CDR2 SYGVKD come from the germline V gene. This CDR3 is 16 amino acids long. CDR3 sequence: CAISESRPDLMETQYF. CDR3 sequence (DNA): TGTGCCATCAGTGAGTCGAGACCGGACTTGATGGAGACCCAGTACTTC.